The 13 T cell receptor beta chains below were found in one sample sequenced in a study of T cells after yellow fever vaccination. TCRdb fed the 5' RACE reads into MiXCR, producing one record per CDR3 protein. The sample yields about 330,000 distinct CDR3 sequences, 6.5% to 8.5% seen once. The sequencing used PBMCs, collected 35 to 50 days after the first yellow fever vaccination. The origin of the receptors is a man younger than 35 who received the YFV17D yellow fever vaccine.

Ten or more counts support this clonotype. The chain is built from TRBV12-3 or TRBV12-4 and TRBJ1-1; D is perhaps TRBD1 (5 bases). V lost 5 bases and J 1 base, leaving 11 bases between the germline ends. CDR3 size: 14 residues. This chain's CDR3 is CASSEGRWNTEAFF. In nucleotides, the CDR3 is TGTGCCAGCAGTGAGGGACGGTGGAACACTGAAGCTTTCTTT.

There are a few counts of this clonotype. The rearrangement joins TRBV4-3 to TRBJ1-6; 7 bases align to TRBD1. Trimming at V came to 0 bases and at J to 7 bases, leaving 3 bases not matched to a gene. The CDR3 has 15 residues. CDR1 and CDR2 from the germline V gene are LGHNA and YSLEER. Here the CDR3 DNA reads TGCGCCAGCAGCCAAGAAGCGGGACAGAATTCACCCCTCCACTTT. This gives the protein CASSQEAGQNSPLHF.

The rearrangement joins TRBV2 to TRBJ2-5, with D possibly being TRBD1 or TRBD2 (5 bases each). V gave up 5 bases and J gave up 5 bases, with 9 bases separating them. Germline CDR1 SNHLY, CDR2 FYNNEI. The CDR3 sequence is 12 residues long. The CDR3 DNA follows: TGTGCCAGCAGTTGGGGGACGGAGACCCAGTACTTC. As protein: CASSWGTETQYF.

This clonotype was recorded many times. The chain is built from TRBV28 and TRBJ2-7; possibly TRBD2 for D (5 bases). The CDR3 spans 14 residues. Germline V lookup: CDR1 MDHEN, CDR2 SYDVKM. Between the trimmed V and J ends, which lost 3 bases and 0 bases, there was a span of 9 bases. CDR3 sequence: CASSFQRSSYEQYV. The CDR3 DNA follows: TGTGCCAGCAGTTTCCAGCGGAGCTCCTACGAGCAGTACGTC.

This clonotype was found many times. The CDR3 DNA sequence: TGTGCCAGCACTAGGGATCGCGATACGCAGTATTTT. This sequence encodes CASTRDRDTQYF. The chain combines TRBV5-4 with TRBJ2-3, with D uncertain. CDR1 SGHNT and CDR2 YYREEE come from the germline V gene (reference sequence). CDR3 length: 12 amino acids. Deletions cut 6 bases from V and 6 bases from J, with 11 bases between.

This clonotype has ten or more counts. CDR3 coding DNA: TGTGCCAGCAGCCAGTTGAGCGGGGGAAGCACAGATACGCAGTATTTT. Protein sequence: CASSQLSGGSTDTQYF. The chain links TRBV14 to TRBJ2-3; the match to TRBD2 covers 8 bases. This CDR3 comprises 16 residues. V gave up 3 bases and J gave up 0 bases; unmatched junction bases: 5. Germline CDR1 is SGHDN and CDR2 is FVKESK.

J is TRBJ2-1 and V is TRBV7-8; 15 nucleotides line up with TRBD2. The CDR3 extends over 16 amino acids. V lost 5 bases to trimming and J lost 7 bases; unmatched junction nucleotides: 6. The germline V gene has CDR1 SGHVS and CDR2 FQNEAQ. In DNA form, the CDR3 reads TGTGCCAGCAGCCCCCGGGGACTAGCGGGGGGTAATGAGCAGTTCTTC. Protein sequence: CASSPRGLAGGNEQFF.

The table lists this clonotype with a few counts. This chain joins TRBV6-2 or TRBV6-3 and TRBJ2-7, with 10 bases matching TRBD2. Germline values: CDR1 MNHEY, CDR2 SVGEGT. With 6 bases clipped from V and 5 bases from J, the junction kept 7 bases outside the gene matches. The CDR3 loop spans 14 amino acids. Written as DNA, the CDR3 is TGTGCCAGCAGAACACTAGCGGGGAGCGACGAGCAGTACTTC. This translates into CASRTLAGSDEQYF.

The chain uses TRBV20-1 and TRBJ2-3; 7 bases are a match to TRBD2. Losses at the gene ends were 6 bases for V and 6 bases for J; bases not matched to a gene: 9. Germline assignment: CDR1 DFQATT and CDR2 SNEGSKA (reference sequence). This CDR3 is 13 amino acids long. The CDR3 bases are TGCAGTGCCGTTTGGCGGGGGTTGGATACGCAGTATTTT. Amino acids: CSAVWRGLDTQYF.

This clonotype was counted between two and nine times. J is TRBJ2-1 and V is TRBV7-2, with unresolved D. The germline V and J ends were trimmed by 5 bases and 8 bases, with 22 bases remaining between them. Germline CDR1 is SGHTA and CDR2 is FQGNSA. CDR3 size: 16 residues. CDR3 amino acids: CASSRYDSRSGDEQFF. CDR3 nucleotide sequence: TGTGCCAGCAGCCGTTATGATAGCCGGTCGGGCGATGAGCAGTTCTTC. The full variable domain, its missing parts supplied by reference TRBV7-2 and TRBJ2-1, is GAGVSQSPSNKVTEKGKDVELRCDPISGHTALYWYRQSLGQGLEFLIYFQGNSAPDKSGLPSDRFSAERTGGSVSTLTIQRTQQEDSAVYLCASSRYDSRSGDEQFFGPGTRLTVL.

This clonotype was seen more than once but under ten times. The rearrangement joins TRBV5-5 to TRBJ1-2; no definite D call. Germline values: CDR1 SGHKS, CDR2 YYEKEE (reference sequence). This CDR3 contains 13 residues. The V gene lost 3 bases and the J gene lost 6 bases, with 12 bases spanning the gap. The CDR3 spells CASSWSPLDGYTF. The CDR3 region has the DNA TGTGCCAGCAGCTGGAGCCCGCTAGATGGCTACACCTTC.

This clonotype showed up many times. The chain couples TRBV20-1 to TRBJ2-1, with no clear D. Trimming removed 3 bases from V and 3 bases from J, with 3 bases in between. Germline CDR1 DFQATT, CDR2 SNEGSKA (reference sequence). The CDR3 runs to 11 residues. This CDR3 reads CSASGYNEQFF. The CDR3 DNA reads TGCAGTGCTAGCGGCTACAATGAGCAGTTCTTC.

The table lists this clonotype with a few counts. J is TRBJ1-5 and V is TRBV6-2 or TRBV6-3, with 9 bases that match TRBD1. V lost 6 bases, J lost 7 bases, and 7 bases stayed unmatched. This CDR3 has 14 amino acids. Looked up from germline, CDR1 is MNHEY and CDR2 is SVGEGT. DNA of the CDR3: TGTGCCAGCAGAAATACAGGGGGCGGACAGCCCCAGCATTTT. As protein: CASRNTGGGQPQHF.